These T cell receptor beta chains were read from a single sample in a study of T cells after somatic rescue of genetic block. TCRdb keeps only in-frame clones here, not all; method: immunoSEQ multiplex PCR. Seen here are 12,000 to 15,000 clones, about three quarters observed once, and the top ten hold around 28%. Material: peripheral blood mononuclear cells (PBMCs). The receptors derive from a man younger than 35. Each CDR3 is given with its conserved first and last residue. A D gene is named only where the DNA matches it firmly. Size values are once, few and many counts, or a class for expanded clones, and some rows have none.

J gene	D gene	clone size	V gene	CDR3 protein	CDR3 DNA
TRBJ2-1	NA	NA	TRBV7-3	CASRFSTTNNEQFF	TGTGCCAGCAGGTTCTCCACTACTAACAATGAGCAGTTCTTC
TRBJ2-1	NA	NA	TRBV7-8	CASSLSRGATYNEQFF	TGTGCCAGCAGCTTAAGTAGGGGCGCTACCTACAATGAGCAGTTCTTC
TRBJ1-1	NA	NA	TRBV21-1	CASSKPHRTGGDLKRETEAFF	TGTGCCAGCAGCAAACCCCACCGGACAGGGGGGGATTTGAAGAGGGAAACTGAAGCTTTCTTT
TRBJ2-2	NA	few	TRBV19	CASSIFPGTRTAGELFF	TGTGCCAGTAGTATTTTTCCCGGGACCCGAACCGCCGGGGAGCTGTTTTTT
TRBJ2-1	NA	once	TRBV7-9	CASSLSSYNEQFF	TGTGCCAGCAGCCTTAGCTCCTACAATGAGCAGTTCTTC
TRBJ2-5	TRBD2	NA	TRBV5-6	CASSLTRLAGVRETQYF	TGTGCCAGCAGCTTAACCCGACTAGCGGGAGTCAGGGAGACCCAGTACTTC
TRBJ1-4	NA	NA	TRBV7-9	CASTDWATNEKLFF	TGTGCCAGCACTGACTGGGCAACTAATGAAAAACTGTTTTTT
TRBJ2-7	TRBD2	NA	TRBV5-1	CASSLTSGRRAWTYEQYF	TGCGCCAGCAGCTTGACTAGCGGGAGAAGGGCATGGACCTACGAGCAGTACTTC
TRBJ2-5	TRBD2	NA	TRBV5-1	CASSPRGGREETQYF	TGCGCCAGCAGCCCGCGGGGGGGCCGAGAAGAGACCCAGTACTTC
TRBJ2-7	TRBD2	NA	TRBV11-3	CASSFGTSGISEQYF	TGTGCCAGCAGCTTCGGGACTAGCGGGATATCCGAGCAGTACTTC
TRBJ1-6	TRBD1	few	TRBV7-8	CASSKPGQQKGLHF	TGTGCCAGCAGCAAACCGGGACAGCAGAAAGGCCTCCACTTT
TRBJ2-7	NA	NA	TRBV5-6	CASSLRWGGREQYF	TGTGCCAGCAGCTTGAGGTGGGGTGGCAGGGAGCAGTACTTC
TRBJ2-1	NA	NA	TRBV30	CAWNAGTTGEQFF	TGTGCCTGGAACGCGGGGACCACCGGTGAGCAGTTCTTC
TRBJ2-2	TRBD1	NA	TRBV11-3	CASSPRTGGVTGELFF	TGTGCCAGCAGCCCTAGGACAGGGGGCGTTACCGGGGAGCTGTTTTTT
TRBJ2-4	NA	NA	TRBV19	CASSIAGFSEVAKNIQYF	TGTGCCAGTAGTATTGCGGGGTTCTCCGAAGTAGCCAAAAACATTCAGTACTTC
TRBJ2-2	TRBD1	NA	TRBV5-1	CASSSGTANTGELFF	TGCGCCAGCAGTTCCGGGACAGCGAACACCGGGGAGCTGTTTTTT
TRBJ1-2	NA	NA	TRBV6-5	CASSHGGALGYTF	TGTGCCAGCAGCCACGGGGGGGCGCTTGGCTACACCTTC
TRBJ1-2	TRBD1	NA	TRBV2	CASSEGRGQSGYTF	TGTGCCAGCAGTGAAGGCAGGGGGCAAAGTGGCTACACCTTC
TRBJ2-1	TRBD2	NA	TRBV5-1	CASSSPPGGYNEQFF	TGCGCCAGCAGCTCCCCTCCGGGGGGGTACAATGAGCAGTTCTTC
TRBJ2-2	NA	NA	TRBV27	CASSSPLVYGELFF	TGTGCCAGCAGTTCCCCCTTAGTATACGGGGAGCTGTTTTTT
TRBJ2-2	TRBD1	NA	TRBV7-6	CASSRGQGGTGELFF	TGTGCCAGCAGCCGTGGACAGGGGGGCACCGGGGAGCTGTTTTTT
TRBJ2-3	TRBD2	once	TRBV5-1	CASSPKSPGLAVLRDTQYF	TGCGCCAGCAGCCCCAAATCCCCGGGACTAGCGGTCCTTCGGGATACGCAGTATTTT
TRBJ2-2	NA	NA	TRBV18	CASSPTHNTGELFF	TGTGCCAGCTCACCCACGCATAACACCGGGGAGCTGTTTTTT
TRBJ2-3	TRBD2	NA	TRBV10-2	CASSPKVAGSTDTQYF	TGCGCCAGCAGCCCTAAGGTAGCGGGAAGCACAGATACGCAGTATTTT
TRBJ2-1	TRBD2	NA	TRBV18	CASSPGSGAPYNEQFF	TGTGCCAGCTCACCAGGTAGCGGGGCTCCCTACAATGAGCAGTTCTTC
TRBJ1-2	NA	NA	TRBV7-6	CASSPINAGGRTYGYTF	TGTGCCAGCAGCCCGATTAACGCGGGTGGGAGGACTTATGGCTACACCTTC
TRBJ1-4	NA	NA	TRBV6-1	CATRTTHEKLFF	TGTGCCACCAGGACGACTCATGAAAAACTGTTTTTT
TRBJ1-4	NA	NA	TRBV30	CAWSLRYPFEKLFF	TGTGCCTGGAGTTTAAGGTACCCCTTTGAAAAACTGTTTTTT
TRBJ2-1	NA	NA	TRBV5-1	CASRALTGTYNEQFF	TGCGCCAGCAGAGCTCTGACGGGGACCTACAATGAGCAGTTCTTC
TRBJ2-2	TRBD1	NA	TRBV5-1	CASSPGTGGPLNTGELFF	TGCGCCAGCAGCCCCGGGACAGGGGGCCCCTTGAACACCGGGGAGCTGTTTTTT
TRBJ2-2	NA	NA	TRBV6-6	CASSYVGQGGTGELFF	TGTGCCAGCAGTTATGTGGGGCAGGGAGGCACCGGGGAGCTGTTTTTT
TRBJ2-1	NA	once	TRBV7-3	CASSPMGNSYNEQFF	TGTGCCAGCAGCCCTATGGGGAACTCCTACAATGAGCAGTTCTTC
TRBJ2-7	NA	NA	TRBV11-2	CASSLGQTLEQYF	TGTGCCAGCAGCTTGGGACAAACTCTCGAGCAGTACTTC
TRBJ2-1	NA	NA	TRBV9	CASSPAGFYNEQFF	TGTGCCAGCAGCCCTGCGGGCTTTTACAATGAGCAGTTCTTC
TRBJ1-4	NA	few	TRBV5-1	CASSLAGQNEKLFF	TGCGCCAGCAGCTTGGCTGGACAGAATGAAAAACTGTTTTTT
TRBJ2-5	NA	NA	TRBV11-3	CASSLNREKTQYF	TGTGCCAGCAGCTTAAACAGGGAAAAGACCCAGTACTTC
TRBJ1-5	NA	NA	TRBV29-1	CSVEGQGGQPQHF	TGCAGCGTTGAAGGCCAGGGTGGTCAGCCCCAGCATTTT
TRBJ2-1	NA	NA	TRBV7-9	CASRSVLVRSEQFF	TGTGCCAGCCGTTCCGTGTTAGTTAGGAGTGAGCAGTTCTTC
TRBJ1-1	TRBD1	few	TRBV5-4	CASSFRDRGPVDTEAFF	TGTGCCAGCAGCTTCCGGGACAGGGGGCCGGTGGACACTGAAGCTTTCTTT
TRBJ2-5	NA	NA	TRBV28	CASSLSGKTQYF	TGTGCCAGCAGTTTATCAGGGAAGACCCAGTACTTC
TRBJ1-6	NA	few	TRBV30	CAWSGLRQAITNSPLHF	TGTGCCTGGAGTGGGTTAAGACAGGCGATTACTAATTCACCCCTCCACTTT
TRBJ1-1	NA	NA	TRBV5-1	CASSPDVALVEAFF	TGCGCCAGCAGCCCAGATGTCGCCTTAGTTGAAGCTTTCTTT
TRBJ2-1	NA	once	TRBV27	CASSLSGLPYNEQFF	TGTGCCAGCAGTTTAAGTGGACTACCCTACAATGAGCAGTTCTTC
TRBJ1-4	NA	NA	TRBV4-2	CASSQVRQEEEKLFF	TGTGCCAGCAGCCAAGTAAGACAGGAAGAGGAAAAACTGTTTTTT
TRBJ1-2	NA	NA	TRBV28	CASSFPGSQAAYYGYTF	TGTGCCAGCAGTTTCCCTGGGTCTCAGGCAGCCTACTATGGCTACACCTTC
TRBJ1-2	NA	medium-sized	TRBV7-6	CASSSESGQANYGYTF	TGTGCCAGCAGCTCCGAGTCGGGACAAGCTAACTATGGCTACACCTTC
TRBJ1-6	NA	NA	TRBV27	CASSLRSQGNSPLHF	TGTGCCAGCAGTTTACGGTCGCAGGGGAATTCACCCCTCCACTTT
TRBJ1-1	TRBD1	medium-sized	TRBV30	CAWSPRDRAKWITEAFF	TGTGCCTGGAGTCCCCGGGACAGGGCTAAGTGGATCACTGAAGCTTTCTTT
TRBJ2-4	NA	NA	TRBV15	CATSRGIGKNIQYF	TGTGCCACCAGCAGAGGGATAGGCAAAAACATTCAGTACTTC